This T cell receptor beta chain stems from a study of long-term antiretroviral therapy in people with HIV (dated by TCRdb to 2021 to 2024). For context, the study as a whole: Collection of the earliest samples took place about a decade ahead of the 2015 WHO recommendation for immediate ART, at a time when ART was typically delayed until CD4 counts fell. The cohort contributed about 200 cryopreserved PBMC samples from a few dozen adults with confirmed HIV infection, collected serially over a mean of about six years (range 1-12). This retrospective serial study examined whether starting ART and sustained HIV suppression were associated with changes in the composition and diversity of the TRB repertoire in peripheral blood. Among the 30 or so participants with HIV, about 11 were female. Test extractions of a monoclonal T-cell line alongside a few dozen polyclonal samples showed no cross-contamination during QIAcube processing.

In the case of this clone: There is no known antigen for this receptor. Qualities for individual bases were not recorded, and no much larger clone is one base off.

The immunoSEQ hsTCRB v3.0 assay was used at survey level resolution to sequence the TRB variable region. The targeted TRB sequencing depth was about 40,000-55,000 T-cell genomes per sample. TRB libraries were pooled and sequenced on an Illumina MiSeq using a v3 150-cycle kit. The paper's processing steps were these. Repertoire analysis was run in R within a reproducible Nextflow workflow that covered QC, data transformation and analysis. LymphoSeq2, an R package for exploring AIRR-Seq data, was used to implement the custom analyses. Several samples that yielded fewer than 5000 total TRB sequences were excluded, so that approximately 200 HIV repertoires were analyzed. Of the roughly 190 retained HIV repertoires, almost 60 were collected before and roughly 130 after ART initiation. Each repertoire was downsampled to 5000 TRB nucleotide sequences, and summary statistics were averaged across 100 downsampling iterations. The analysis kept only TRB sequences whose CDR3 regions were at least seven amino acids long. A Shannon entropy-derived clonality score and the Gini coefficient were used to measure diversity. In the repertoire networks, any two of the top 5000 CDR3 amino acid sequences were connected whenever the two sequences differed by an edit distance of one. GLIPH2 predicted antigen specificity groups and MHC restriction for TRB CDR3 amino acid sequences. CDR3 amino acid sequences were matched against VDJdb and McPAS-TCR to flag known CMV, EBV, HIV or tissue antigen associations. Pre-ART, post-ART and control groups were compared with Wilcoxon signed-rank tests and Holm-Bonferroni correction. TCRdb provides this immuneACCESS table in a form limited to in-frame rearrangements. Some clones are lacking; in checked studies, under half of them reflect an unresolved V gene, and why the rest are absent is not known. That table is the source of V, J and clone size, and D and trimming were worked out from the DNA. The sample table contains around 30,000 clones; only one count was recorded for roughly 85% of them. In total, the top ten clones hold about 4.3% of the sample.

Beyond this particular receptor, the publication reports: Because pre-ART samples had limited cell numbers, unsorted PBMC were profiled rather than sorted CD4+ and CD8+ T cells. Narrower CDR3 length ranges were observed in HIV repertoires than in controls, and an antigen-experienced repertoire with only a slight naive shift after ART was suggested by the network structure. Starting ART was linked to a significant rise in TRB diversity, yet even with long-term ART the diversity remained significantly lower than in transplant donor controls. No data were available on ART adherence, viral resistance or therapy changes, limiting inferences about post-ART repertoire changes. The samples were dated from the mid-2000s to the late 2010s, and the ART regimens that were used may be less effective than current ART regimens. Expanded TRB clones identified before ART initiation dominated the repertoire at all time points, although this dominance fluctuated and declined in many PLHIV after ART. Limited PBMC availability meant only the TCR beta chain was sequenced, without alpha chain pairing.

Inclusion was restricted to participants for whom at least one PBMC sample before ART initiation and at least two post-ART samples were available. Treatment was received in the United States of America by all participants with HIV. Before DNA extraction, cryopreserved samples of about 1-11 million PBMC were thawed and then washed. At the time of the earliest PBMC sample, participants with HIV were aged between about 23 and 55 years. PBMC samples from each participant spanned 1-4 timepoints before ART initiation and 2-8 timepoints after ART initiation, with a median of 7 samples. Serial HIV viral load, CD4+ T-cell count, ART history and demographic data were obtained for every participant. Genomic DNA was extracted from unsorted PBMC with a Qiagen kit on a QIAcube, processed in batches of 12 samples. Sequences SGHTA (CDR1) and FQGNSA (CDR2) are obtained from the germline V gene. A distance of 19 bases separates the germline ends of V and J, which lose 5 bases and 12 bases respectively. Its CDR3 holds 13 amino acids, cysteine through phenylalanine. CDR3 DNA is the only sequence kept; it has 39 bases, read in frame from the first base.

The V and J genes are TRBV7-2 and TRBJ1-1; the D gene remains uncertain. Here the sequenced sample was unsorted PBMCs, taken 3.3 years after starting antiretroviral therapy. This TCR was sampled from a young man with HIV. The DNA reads TGTGCCAGCAGCGAGACTGCCATTCCCTCGCCTTTCTTT. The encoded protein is CASSETAIPSPFF.